Below, one TCR beta chain is given with its context. This record belongs to a study of shared T cell receptors in the human thymus. The protocol was immunoSEQ multiplex PCR, while the TCRdb copy is restricted to in-frame clones and leaves out a portion. There are some 660,000 clones in the sample; 80% to 90% occur only once, and roughly 0.0094% lies in the top ten. V lost 5 bases to trimming and J lost 7 bases, with 12 bases between them. The CDR3 consists of 12 residues. Germline V gives CDR1 LNHDA, CDR2 SQIVND (reference sequence). These data were also reused for a study on human thymus T cells. As that study records: Thymus was obtained from resections taken during corrective heart surgery. V and J gene usage appeared biased in thymic and blood repertoires. A high degree of thymic repertoire overlap among unrelated individuals was reported in related research.

The genes are TRBV19 and TRBJ2-7; D is possibly TRBD1 (5 bases). Sequencing was performed on thymocytes. The clonotype originates from a boy under three years old with a congenital heart defect. The CDR3 spells CASSGLNREQYF. The CDR3 DNA reads TGTGCCAGTAGTGGGCTAAACAGGGAGCAGTACTTC. Drawing the rest from reference TRBV19 and TRBJ2-7, the complete variable domain is DGGITQSPKYLFRKEGQNVTLSCEQNLNHDAMYWYRQDPGQGLRLIYYSQIVNDFQKGDIAEGYSVSREKKESFPLTVTSAQKNPTAFYLCASSGLNREQYFGPGTRLTVT.